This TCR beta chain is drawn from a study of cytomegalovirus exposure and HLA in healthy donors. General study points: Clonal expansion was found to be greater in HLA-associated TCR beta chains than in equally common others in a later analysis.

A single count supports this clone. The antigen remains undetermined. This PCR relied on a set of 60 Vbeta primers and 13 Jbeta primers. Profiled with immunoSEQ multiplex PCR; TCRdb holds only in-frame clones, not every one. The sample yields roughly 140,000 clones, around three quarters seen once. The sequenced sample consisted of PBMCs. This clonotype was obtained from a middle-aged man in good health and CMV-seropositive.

The CDR3 region has the DNA TGTGCCAGCTCACCCGGACAGGGGGCCTCCTACGAGCAGTACTTC. Its protein product is CASSPGQGASYEQYF. The rearrangement joins TRBV18 to TRBJ2-7; 11 bases fit TRBD1. After removal of 3 bases from V and 0 bases from J, the junction contained 1 base not matched to a gene. The CDR3 loop spans 15 amino acids. The V gene's germline CDR1 is KGHSH and CDR2 LQKENI.